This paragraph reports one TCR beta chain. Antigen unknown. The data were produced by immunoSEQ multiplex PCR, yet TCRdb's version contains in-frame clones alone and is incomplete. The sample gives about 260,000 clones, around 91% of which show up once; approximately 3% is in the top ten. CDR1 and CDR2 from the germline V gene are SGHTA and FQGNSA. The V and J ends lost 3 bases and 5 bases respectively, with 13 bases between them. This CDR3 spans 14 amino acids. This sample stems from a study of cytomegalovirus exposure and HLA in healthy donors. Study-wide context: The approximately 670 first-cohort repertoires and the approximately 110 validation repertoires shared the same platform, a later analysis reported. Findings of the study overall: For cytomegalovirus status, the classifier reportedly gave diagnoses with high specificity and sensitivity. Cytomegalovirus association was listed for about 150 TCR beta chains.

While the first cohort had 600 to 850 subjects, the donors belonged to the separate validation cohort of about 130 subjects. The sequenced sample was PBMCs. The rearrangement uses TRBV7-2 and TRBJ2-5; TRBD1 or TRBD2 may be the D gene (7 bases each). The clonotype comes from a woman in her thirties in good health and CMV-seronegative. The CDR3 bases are TGTGCCAGCAGCTTCCAGGGGGGGTCGGAGACCCAGTACTTC. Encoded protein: CASSFQGGSETQYF.